Sequencing of this T cell receptor (beta chain) was carried out in a study of cytotoxic CD8 clonotypes in ibrutinib-treated CLL. The CDR3 sequence is 13 residues long. The V end lost 2 bases, the J end lost 7 bases, and 12 bases lay between the germline ends. The germline V gene encodes CDR1 SQVTM and CDR2 ANQGSEA. The data were produced by immunoSEQ multiplex PCR, yet TCRdb's version contains in-frame clones alone and is incomplete. The sample includes 200,000 to 250,000 clones, 60% to 80% of them seen just once. The material was PBMCs, obtained after 12 months of ibrutinib treatment. The chain uses TRBV29-1 and TRBJ1-5; no reliable D call. This sequence was found in a human donor with chronic lymphocytic leukemia. The CDR3 sequence: CSVESGDGQPQHF. CDR3 sequence (DNA): TGCAGCGTTGAATCCGGGGATGGACAGCCCCAGCATTTT. The full variable domain, with the rest looked up from reference TRBV29-1 and TRBJ1-5, is SAVISQKPSRDICQRGTSLTIQCQVDSQVTMMFWYRQQPGQSLTLIATANQGSEATYESGFVIDKFPISRPNLTFSTLTVSNMSPEDSSIYLCSVESGDGQPQHFGDGTRLSIL.